This T cell receptor (beta chain) was found in a study of read filtering for tumor transcriptome and immune sequencing. Study as a whole: Among patients, some 17 were male and some 15 female, aged roughly 45 to 80 (mean about 71).

V shed 7 bases, J shed 5 bases, and the junction held 1 base outside the gene matches. CDR1 and CDR2 (germline): MGHDK, SYGVNS. This CDR3 region has 12 residues. Molecular barcoded adaptors covering alpha/delta and beta/gamma chains were used on 400 ng RNA. Via MiXCR, TCRdb re-called the reads, giving one row per CDR3 protein. The sample lists about 62,000 distinct CDR3 sequences; around a fifth were seen once. Overall study findings and caveats: Dropping single-read clonotypes raised IR-seq and RNA-seq shared-clonotype correlation.

This clonotype came up many times. Antigen unknown. This rearrangement joins TRBV25-1 to TRBJ1-4, with 7 bases fitting TRBD1. Sequencing input: a population of CD138-negative cells sorted from bone marrow. The clonotype comes from a donor at least 40 years old with multiple myeloma. In DNA, the CDR3 is TGTGCCAGCAAACAGGGGAATGAAAAACTGTTTTTT. Translation: CASKQGNEKLFF.